What follows are 5 T cell receptor beta chains derived from one specimen sequenced in a study of T-cell memory formation after mild COVID-19 (dated by TCRdb to the early 2020s). Library preparation employed 5' RACE. TCRdb shows the sequencer as Illumina NovaSeq 6000. TCRdb handled the public reads itself, with Q25 trimming in fastp and clone calling in MiXCR, and kept productive beta chains. One record per CDR3 amino acid sequence lists the most common genes and DNA. This sample comprises around 34,000 distinct CDR3 sequences, around 7.7% of them detected only once. The leading ten clones occupy roughly 29% of the sample. Sequenced: PBMCs or a T cell subset sorted from them (not recorded which). These receptors originate from a man younger than 35 who had mild COVID-19 (a few samples of this study predate the infection). The sample titles of this study are shuffled in the database, so cell type and time point are left out; the donor was told from shared clones.

This clonotype was seen at least ten times. This chain uses TRBV2 with TRBJ1-3, with D unresolved. The V end lost 11 bases, the J end lost 0 bases, and 11 bases lay between the germline ends. The germline V gene has CDR1 SNHLY and CDR2 FYNNEI. CDR3 size: 13 residues. This CDR3 is CASGSLSGNTIYF. The CDR3 region has the DNA TGTGCCTCGGGGTCCCTCTCTGGAAACACCATATATTTT.

The chain links TRBV10-3 to TRBJ1-2; a weak D match, TRBD1 (6 bases). The CDR3 length is 15 residues. The germline V and J ends were trimmed by 3 bases and 8 bases, with 19 bases remaining between them. The germline V gene encodes CDR1 ENHRY and CDR2 SYGVKD. The CDR3 DNA follows: TGTGCCATCAGTGACTCAGGGGACGACATTCGGGGCTACACCTTC. This translates into CAISDSGDDIRGYTF.

The rearrangement links TRBV24-1 to TRBJ2-3, with TRBD2 identical over 11 bases. Germline values: CDR1 KGHDR, CDR2 SFDVKD. Trimming cost V 2 bases and J 2 bases; bases outside gene matches: 5. The CDR3 extends over 17 amino acids. CDR3 loop: CATSDSPGLADTDTQYF. The CDR3 DNA reads TGTGCCACCAGTGATTCCCCGGGACTAGCGGACACAGATACGCAGTATTTT.

This clonotype came up many times. The chain has TRBV15 and TRBJ2-3, with TRBD2 matching over 7 bases. Germline-derived CDR1 and CDR2 are LNHNV and YYDKDF (reference sequence). Germline trimming cut 9 bases from V and 1 base from J; bases unmatched to any gene: 7. The CDR3 loop spans 14 amino acids. The CDR3 sequence: CATGRTRGTDTQYF. The CDR3 nucleotides are TGTGCCACTGGAAGGACTAGGGGCACAGATACGCAGTATTTT.

This clonotype was recorded at least ten times. The chain joins TRBV5-1 to TRBJ2-5; 11 bases match TRBD2. There are 15 residues in the CDR3. Germline V lookup: CDR1 SGHRS, CDR2 YFSETQ. With V trimmed by 0 bases and J by 5 bases, 3 bases remained unmatched. CDR3 DNA sequence: TGCGCCAGCAGCTTGGAGGCTAGCGGGGGGGAGACCCAGTACTTC. Protein: CASSLEASGGETQYF. The full variable domain, its missing parts supplied by reference TRBV5-1 and TRBJ2-5, is KAGVTQTPRYLIKTRGQQVTLSCSPISGHRSVSWYQQTPGQGLQFLFEYFSETQRNKGNFPGRFSGRQFSNSRSEMNVSTLELGDSALYLCASSLEASGGETQYFGPGTRLLVL.